Shown below are 31 T cell receptor beta chains from a single sample sequenced in a study of T cell repertoires in cytomegalovirus infection. From the reads, TCRdb called clonotypes with MiXCR, one entry per CDR3 protein. The data contain 450,000 to 600,000 distinct CDR3 sequences, approximately 10% of them singletons. Sequencing was done on a sample of PBMCs. Receptors originate from a human donor in good health (CMV status not recorded). Some clones in this sample may be carry-over from other donors' samples.

This clonotype occurred many times. This chain links TRBV11-2 with TRBJ2-1; 7 bases fit TRBD1. CDR1 and CDR2 (germline): SGHAT, FQNNGV. Germline trimming cut 5 bases from V and 4 bases from J; bases unmatched to any gene: 8. The CDR3 is made up of 15 amino acids. The CDR3 region has the DNA TGTGCCAGCAGCCCGACGGGACAGACTTACAATGAGCAGTTCTTC. Its protein is CASSPTGQTYNEQFF. Variable domain in full (rest from reference TRBV11-2 and TRBJ2-1): EAGVAQSPRYKIIEKRQSVAFWCNPISGHATLYWYQQILGQGPKLLIQFQNNGVVDDSQLPKDRFSAERLKGVDSTLKIQPAKLEDSAVYLCASSPTGQTYNEQFFGPGTRLTVL.

This clonotype was recorded at least ten times. The CDR3 coding sequence is TGCAGTGCTAGTATAGGACAAACTGTCATGAACACTGAAGCTTTCTTT. Protein sequence: CSASIGQTVMNTEAFF. This chain connects TRBV20-1 to TRBJ1-1, with D tentatively TRBD1 (5 bases). Trimming removed 3 bases from V and 0 bases from J, with 17 bases in between. This CDR3 contains 16 residues. Germline CDR1 and CDR2: DFQATT and SNEGSKA (reference sequence).

This clonotype was counted many times. The chain employs TRBV6-1 and TRBJ1-5, with TRBD1 matching over 9 bases. V was clipped by 6 bases and J by 2 bases; unmatched bases: 8. There are 16 residues in the CDR3. The germline V gene has CDR1 MNHNS and CDR2 SASEGT. The chain's CDR3 is CASSLGTGRRNQPQHF. The CDR3 coding sequence is TGTGCCAGCAGCCTGGGGACAGGGAGGCGCAATCAGCCCCAGCATTTT.

This clonotype was counted only a few times. This chain links TRBV12-5 with TRBJ1-5; 7 bases map to TRBD1. V was clipped by 6 bases and J by 8 bases; unmatched bases: 13. Germline V gene lookup returns CDR1 LGHNT and CDR2 FRNRAP. The CDR3 runs 15 residues. This CDR3 is CASGYGQALREPQHF. CDR3 nucleotide sequence: TGTGCTAGTGGCTATGGACAGGCCTTAAGGGAGCCCCAGCATTTT.

There are a few counts of this clonotype. The genes are TRBV14 and TRBJ2-7; a possible D gene is TRBD2 (6 bases). Trimming pared 1 base from V and 3 bases from J, leaving 16 bases between. CDR1 SGHDN and CDR2 FVKESK come from the germline V gene. The CDR3 consists of 16 residues. CDR3 amino acids: CASSQGRRAGFYEQYF. CDR3 in DNA: TGTGCCAGCAGCCAAGGCCGAAGGGCGGGGTTCTACGAGCAGTACTTC.

This chain links TRBV20-1 with TRBJ2-5; perhaps TRBD1 as D (5 bases). V lost 2 bases, J lost 3 bases, and 16 bases lay in between. The CDR3 contains 15 residues. CDR1 is DFQATT and CDR2 is SNEGSKA in the germline V gene (reference sequence). The CDR3 region is CSARSPRVLEETQYF. The DNA for the CDR3 is TGCAGTGCTAGAAGCCCCAGGGTTTTGGAAGAGACCCAGTACTTC.

This clonotype was seen a few times. This chain joins TRBV20-1 and TRBJ2-5; the match to TRBD2 covers 9 bases. In germline, CDR1 is DFQATT, CDR2 SNEGSKA (reference sequence). CDR3 length: 14 amino acids. The V gene end was trimmed by 3 bases and the J gene end by 5 bases; junction bases not matched to a gene: 7. CDR3 sequence (DNA): TGCAGTGCTAGTCCCAGCGGGAGGTGGGAGACCCAGTACTTC. The encoded protein is CSASPSGRWETQYF.

Concerning this clonotype: A much larger clone lies one base from this, so it may be a read error. The rearrangement uses TRBV6-6 and TRBJ2-7; 10 bases are a match to TRBD1. Germline trimming cut 7 bases from V and 6 bases from J; bases unmatched to any gene: 6. This CDR3 spans 13 amino acids. In germline, CDR1 is MNHNY, CDR2 SVGAGI (reference sequence). CDR3 protein: CASTGQGWAEQYF. The CDR3 coding sequence is TGTGCCAGCACGGGACAGGGGTGGGCCGAGCAGTACTTC.

This clonotype was found many times. The V gene is TRBV27, the J gene TRBJ1-4; D gene ambiguous. Germline loops: CDR1 MNHEY, CDR2 SMNVEV (reference sequence). This CDR3 has 14 residues. Trimming pared 5 bases from V and 7 bases from J, leaving 14 bases between. In DNA, the CDR3 is TGTGCCAGCAGTGACGACGCCGCACCTGAAAAACTGTTTTTT. It specifies CASSDDAAPEKLFF.

This clonotype was recorded a few times. V gene TRBV14 combines with J gene TRBJ1-4; 9 nucleotides align to TRBD1. CDR1 and CDR2 (germline): SGHDN, FVKESK. Unmatched junction bases numbered 5, after V lost 1 base and J lost 8 bases. CDR3 length equals 15 residues. The CDR3 here is CASSQGRDRVEKLFF. In DNA, the CDR3 is TGTGCCAGCAGCCAAGGCCGGGACAGGGTCGAAAAACTGTTTTTT. The whole variable domain, remainder taken from reference TRBV14 and TRBJ1-4, is EAGVTQFPSHSVIEKGQTVTLRCDPISGHDNLYWYRRVMGKEIKFLLHFVKESKQDESGMPNNRFLAERTGGTYSTLKVQPAELEDSGVYFCASSQGRDRVEKLFFGSGTQLSVL.

This clonotype appeared many times. The J gene is TRBJ2-3, the V gene TRBV7-3, with D perhaps TRBD1 or TRBD2 (5 bases each). Germline values: CDR1 SGHTA, CDR2 FQGTGA. This CDR3 has 15 residues. Trimming pared 3 bases from V and 6 bases from J, leaving 16 bases between. Written as DNA, the CDR3 is TGTGCCAGCAGCTTGAACTCGGCCTGGGGGGATACGCAGTATTTT. The encoded protein is CASSLNSAWGDTQYF.

This clonotype was recorded at least ten times. This chain connects TRBV15 to TRBJ1-4; D call uncertain. The CDR3 runs to 13 residues. V lost 8 bases and J lost 3, with 10 bases in between. Germline V CDR1 and CDR2: LNHNV, YYDKDF (reference sequence). The CDR3, as DNA: TGTGCCACCGAAGTGGACCCTAATGAAAAACTGTTTTTT. It is translated as CATEVDPNEKLFF.

This clonotype was detected ten times or more. This chain links TRBV19 with TRBJ2-1; TRBD2 agrees at 9 bases. J lost 4 bases, V lost 6 bases, and 7 bases had no gene match. Germline V gene sequence: CDR1 LNHDA, CDR2 SQIVND (reference sequence). CDR3 length equals 15 residues. DNA of the CDR3: TGTGCCAGTAGGCGGGGGGGTATAGGGTACAATGAGCAGTTCTTC. It translates to CASRRGGIGYNEQFF.

This rearrangement joins TRBV15 to TRBJ1-2, with D perhaps TRBD1 (5 bases). The CDR3 runs to 14 residues. V was clipped by 5 bases and J by 4 bases, with 14 bases between them. The V gene's germline CDR1 is LNHNV and CDR2 YYDKDF (reference sequence). The DNA of the CDR3 is TGTGCCACCAGCTGGAGAAGGGGTGGCTATGGCTACACCTTC. It yields the protein CATSWRRGGYGYTF. Supplemented by reference TRBV15 and TRBJ1-2, the full variable domain reads DAMVIQNPRYQVTQFGKPVTLSCSQTLNHNVMYWYQQKSSQAPKLLFHYYDKDFNNEADTPDNFQSRRPNTSFCFLDIRSPGLGDTAMYLCATSWRRGGYGYTFGSGTRLTVV.

This clonotype was detected a few times. J is TRBJ2-3 and V is TRBV12-3 or TRBV12-4; no clear D. Trimming shortened V by 1 base and J by 0 bases, and 20 bases separated the two germline ends. This CDR3 is 19 amino acids long. The CDR3 is CASSLVMTPSTTSTDTQYF. The CDR3 nucleotides read TGTGCCAGCAGTTTAGTGATGACACCCTCCACCACTAGCACAGATACGCAGTATTTT.

The sample holds a few counts of this clonotype. The rearrangement uses TRBV20-1 and TRBJ2-7; 7 nucleotides match TRBD1. V lost 6 bases, J lost 3 bases, and 5 bases stayed unmatched. Germline CDR1 and CDR2: DFQATT and SNEGSKA (reference sequence). CDR3 length: 12 amino acids. The CDR3 sequence: CSARQGNYEQYF. CDR3 bases: TGCAGTGCGCGACAGGGTAACTACGAGCAGTACTTC.

This chain connects TRBV2 to TRBJ2-2, with TRBD1 as a possible D gene (6 bases). V was shortened by 6 bases and J by 3 bases, with 8 bases between the two germline ends. Germline-derived CDR1 and CDR2 are SNHLY and FYNNEI. The CDR3 extends over 13 amino acids. The CDR3 coding sequence is TGTGCCAGCAGGAAGGGGGACACCGGGGAGCTGTTTTTT. Amino acids: CASRKGDTGELFF.

The table lists this clonotype with many counts. The V call is TRBV7-9, the J call TRBJ2-1; D is unclear. Per germline, CDR1 SEHNR and CDR2 FQNEAQ (reference sequence). Between the trimmed V and J ends, which lost 1 base and 7 bases, there was a span of 11 bases. The length of the CDR3 is 14 residues. The CDR3 reads CASSLVAWSNEQFF. CDR3 in DNA: TGTGCCAGCAGCTTAGTGGCTTGGAGTAATGAGCAGTTCTTC.

This clonotype was observed many times. This sequence joins TRBV7-2 and TRBJ2-1; D is perhaps TRBD2 (5 bases). V was cut by 1 base and J by 5 bases, with 9 bases left in between. The length of the CDR3 is 14 residues. The germline CDR1 and CDR2 sequences are SGHTA and FQGNSA. The CDR3 bases are TGTGCCAGCAGCTTAGGCGGGTCAGACAATGAGCAGTTCTTC. Its protein product is CASSLGGSDNEQFF.

The table lists this clonotype with many counts. J is TRBJ2-7 and V is TRBV4-2; D unresolved. Germline V gene data show CDR1 as LGHNA and CDR2 as YNFKEQ. CDR3 size: 13 residues. V lost 3 bases to trimming and J lost 4 bases, with 10 bases between them. Written as DNA, the CDR3 is TGTGCCAGCAGCCAGGGCTTGCCTTACGAGCAGTACTTC. This encodes CASSQGLPYEQYF.

This clonotype has a count of ten or more. The gene calls are TRBV6-1 and TRBJ1-5; D not certain. The CDR3 totals 16 residues. The germline V gene has CDR1 MNHNS and CDR2 SASEGT. With 4 bases removed from V and 0 bases from J, the gap between germline ends came to 13 bases. The CDR3 DNA follows: TGTGCCAGCAGTGTGGAGCAAAGTTATAGCAATCAGCCCCAGCATTTT. It encodes CASSVEQSYSNQPQHF.

This clonotype was found many times. The genes are TRBV11-2 and TRBJ2-5, with TRBD2 identical over 12 bases. CDR1 is SGHAT and CDR2 is FQNNGV in the germline V gene. The junction had 10 bases not matched to a gene; V was cut back by 3 bases and J by 5 bases. This CDR3 is built from 17 residues. CDR3 sequence: CASSFGLLAGGRETQYF. CDR3 DNA sequence: TGTGCCAGCAGCTTCGGATTACTAGCGGGGGGCCGTGAGACCCAGTACTTC.

The table lists this clonotype with many counts. V and J are TRBV2 and TRBJ2-3; 9 nucleotides agree with TRBD2. Losses at the gene ends were 5 bases for V and 5 bases for J; bases not matched to a gene: 5. The CDR3 has 14 residues. Germline V lookup: CDR1 SNHLY, CDR2 FYNNEI. The CDR3 region has the DNA TGTGCCAGCAGTTTCACTAGCGGGCTAGATACGCAGTATTTT. This gives the protein CASSFTSGLDTQYF.

This clonotype was seen only a few times. The gene calls are TRBV2 and TRBJ1-2; D gene unclear. The CDR3 loop spans 13 amino acids. V lost 6 bases, J lost 5 bases, and 13 bases lay in between. Germline assignment: CDR1 SNHLY and CDR2 FYNNEI. CDR3 nucleotide sequence: TGTGCCAGCAGCTACATGGACTCTTATGGCTACACCTTC. It is translated as CASSYMDSYGYTF.

Many counts were recorded for this clonotype. This sequence joins TRBV29-1 and TRBJ2-1, with TRBD2 matching 9 bases. Germline V gene data show CDR1 as SQVTM and CDR2 as ANQGSEA. The CDR3 is made up of 16 amino acids. The J segment lost 4 bases and the V segment lost 7 bases, leaving 14 bases of the junction unmatched. The CDR3 sequence: CSAGGGGIGGYNEQFF. CDR3 coding DNA: TGCAGCGCCGGCGGGGGGGGAATAGGGGGATACAATGAGCAGTTCTTC.

Only a few counts were recorded for this clonotype. The chain has TRBV11-2 and TRBJ2-5; no clear D. The CDR3 runs 16 residues. The germline gives CDR1 SGHAT, CDR2 FQNNGV. The ends were cut back, 3 bases at V and 5 bases at J, with 19 bases in the middle. In DNA, the CDR3 is TGTGCCAGCAGCTTTTCGGGTTCCGAGCCATGGGAGACCCAGTACTTC. Protein sequence: CASSFSGSEPWETQYF.

The sample holds many counts of this clonotype. This chain connects TRBV7-9 to TRBJ2-5, with a possible D match to TRBD2 (6 bases). V lost 4 bases to trimming and J lost 3 bases, with 12 bases between them. The germline V gene has CDR1 SEHNR and CDR2 FQNEAQ (reference sequence). The CDR3 consists of 14 residues. Here the CDR3 reads CASSSPGLKETQYF. Written as DNA, the CDR3 is TGTGCCAGCAGCTCTCCGGGACTGAAAGAGACCCAGTACTTC.

This clonotype has a count of ten or more. DNA of the CDR3: TGTGCCAGCAGCTTGACAGTCTACAATGAGCAGTTCTTC. Protein product: CASSLTVYNEQFF. V gene TRBV7-8 combines with J gene TRBJ2-1, with D possibly TRBD1 on 5 matching bases. The V end lost 3 bases, the J end lost 3 bases, and 6 bases lay between the germline ends. Germline V lookup: CDR1 SGHVS, CDR2 FQNEAQ. The CDR3 is made up of 13 amino acids.

This clonotype was recorded many times. The chain recombines TRBV4-2 with TRBJ2-1, with 9 bases matching TRBD2. Per germline, CDR1 LGHNA and CDR2 YNFKEQ. Trimming cost V 0 bases and J 9 bases; bases outside gene matches: 6. The CDR3 consists of 15 residues. The CDR3 bases are TGTGCCAGCAGCCAAGATGCGGGAGGGGTAGGTGAGCAGTTCTTC. It is translated as CASSQDAGGVGEQFF.

This clonotype was seen many times. The CDR3 bases are TGTGCCAGCAGCTCACGACAGGGGGTGATGGAGACCCAGTACTTC. It specifies CASSSRQGVMETQYF. The chain is built from TRBV7-8 and TRBJ2-5; TRBD1 agrees at 9 bases. The CDR3 has 15 residues. From germline, CDR1 is SGHVS and CDR2 FQNEAQ. V was pared by 4 bases and J by 5 bases, with 8 bases of the junction left unmatched. The variable domain in full, with the rest retrieved from reference TRBV7-8 and TRBJ2-5, is GAGVSQSPRYKVAKRGQDVALRCDPISGHVSLFWYQQALGQGPEFLTYFQNEAQLDKSGLPSDRFFAERPEGSVSTLKIQRTQQEDSAVYLCASSSRQGVMETQYFGPGTRLLVL.

This clonotype appeared many times. The rearrangement links TRBV2 to TRBJ2-5; 13 bases line up with TRBD2. V gave up 4 bases and J gave up 8 bases; unmatched junction bases: 10. CDR3 size: 16 residues. CDR1 SNHLY and CDR2 FYNNEI come from the germline V gene. In DNA, the CDR3 is TGTGCCAGCAGTGCCCCCGGGACTAGCGGGGACCCCACCCAGTACTTC. The encoded protein is CASSAPGTSGDPTQYF.